Only a few counts were recorded for the clone carrying this T cell receptor beta chain. A read error may explain this, as a much larger clone is one base away. Per germline, CDR1 SGHTA and CDR2 FQGNSA. This CDR3 is 15 amino acids long. V shed 5 bases and J 6 bases; nucleotides not matched to a gene: 10. TCRdb redid the calling of the RT-PCR reads with MiXCR, one entry per CDR3 protein. The data show fewer than 800,000 distinct CDR3 sequences, more than 13% seen once. This sequence originates from a female donor in good health, serving as a healthy control. The sample comprised memory CD4+ T cells from blood. The gene calls are TRBV7-2 and TRBJ2-1; 7 bases align to TRBD2. The CDR3 nucleotides are TGTGCCAGCAGCCTCCTCGGGACTATCGCCAATGAGCAGTTCTTC. Translation: CASSLLGTIANEQFF.